The entry that follows covers one TCR beta chain sequence. This CDR3 region has 16 residues. V lost 1 base to trimming and J lost 4 bases; unmatched junction nucleotides: 3. Germline V CDR1 and CDR2: SGHAT, FQNNGV. The data are from a study of blood T cell repertoires in COVID-19. The overall study: In each case, the material was cDNA or gDNA derived from T cells, B-cell-depleted T cells, or PBMCs.

Original methodology: Amplified reference gene primers provided the basis for estimating nucleated cell counts. Profiling relied on immunoSEQ multiplex PCR, and the TCRdb table lists in-frame clones only, not all of them. V, J and clone size derive from that table, while D and trimming were established from the DNA sequence. The table records around 150,000 clones, roughly 81% of them present only once. Followed over time, Seattle patients had been enrolled while infection was active. The sample consisted of peripheral blood. The clonotype was recovered from a woman between 55 and 75 years old with COVID-19, enrolled during active disease. J is TRBJ1-5 and V is TRBV11-2, with 11 nucleotides matching TRBD1. The CDR3 sequence is CASSLGTGGGNQPQHF. CDR3 coding DNA: TGTGCCAGCAGCTTAGGGACAGGGGGCGGGAATCAGCCCCAGCATTTT.